This TCR beta chain was documented in a study of blood T cells in healthy people across ages. The germline CDR1 and CDR2 sequences are MNHNY and SVGAGI (reference sequence). V was pared by 6 bases and J by 1 base, with 18 bases between. The CDR3 totals 16 residues. A sample-barcoded 5' primer and a J-beta primer mix were used in a second PCR of roughly 7 to 11 cycles. In TCRdb, the 5' RACE reads were re-called with MiXCR into one record per CDR3 protein. The sample carries about 1.4 million distinct CDR3 sequences, around 59% recorded once. Individuals who donated were healthy Caucasians from Russia aged roughly 6 to 90. This clonotype was found once.

V usage is TRBV6-6 and J usage is TRBJ1-2; D is ambiguous. Sample: blood. The receptor's source is a man aged 18 to 29 in good health. Written as DNA, the CDR3 is TGTGCCAGCAGCTATATTGGGTTCGGTGATAACTATGGCTACACCTTC. It codes for CASSYIGFGDNYGYTF.